The clone carrying this T cell receptor (beta chain) was counted only a few times. The antigen is unknown. These data originate in a study of CD8 T cells in ankylosing spondylitis. Broader study findings: Reportedly, disease-linked clones are significantly enriched in ankylosing spondylitis patients' matched synovial fluid. Ankylosing spondylitis blood appeared to carry a characteristic TCR beta motif of eight or nine highly homologous variants.

TCRdb re-called the 5' RACE reads with MiXCR, one entry per CDR3 protein. The sample contains approximately 130,000 distinct CDR3 sequences, around 9.3% of which appear only once. Per germline, CDR1 MGHDK and CDR2 SYGVNS. There are 15 residues in the CDR3. V gave up 8 bases and J gave up 1 base; unmatched junction bases: 6. V is TRBV25-1 and J is TRBJ2-1; 9 nucleotides match TRBD2. What was sequenced was blood, either unsorted or a sorted T cell fraction (not recorded which). The sequence was collected from a male donor with ankylosing spondylitis or in good health (not recorded which). Written as DNA, the CDR3 is TGTGCCAGCGGCTTAGCGGGAGCTTCCTACAATGAGCAGTTCTTC. As protein: CASGLAGASYNEQFF.